This T cell receptor beta chain is from a study of T cells after yellow fever vaccination. Regarding the study as a whole: Repertoires obtained by FACS sorting could include abundant clonotypes that entered as contaminants from the bulk population. At 95% to 96% for CD4 and 70% to 90% for CD8, most primary-vaccination clones showed up again after the booster. Overlap between CD4 and CD8 compartments was detected for a small share of clonotypes.

There are 15 residues in the CDR3. From germline, CDR1 is MNHNS and CDR2 SASEGT. V gave up 4 bases and J gave up 0 bases, with 12 bases separating them. A few counts support this clonotype. Its antigen remains unidentified. In making TCR cDNA, 5'RACE template switching added a universal primer site and UMIs to it. Using its own MiXCR run on the 5' RACE reads, TCRdb lists one record per CDR3 protein. Altogether hundreds of thousands of distinct CDR3 sequences are present, around 20% being singletons, with the ten largest covering 15% to 20%. The sequence was obtained from a man aged 18 to 30 who received the YFV17D yellow fever vaccine. The V and J genes are TRBV6-1 and TRBJ1-1; D not resolved. Sequenced material: PBMCs, taken before the yellow fever booster vaccination. CDR3 residues: CASSGERAVNTEAFF. The CDR3 DNA is TGTGCCAGCAGTGGTGAAAGGGCGGTGAACACTGAAGCTTTCTTT.